This T cell receptor beta chain comes out of a study of CD8+ T cells in alopecia areata. At the level of the study: Tofacitinib was taken orally by treated patients, and the dose was 5 to 10 mg twice daily.

After isolation, RNA underwent reverse transcription to generate cDNA as the sequencing template. TCRdb's table, derived via immunoSEQ multiplex PCR, lists solely in-frame clones and lacks some. Counted here are 150,000 to 200,000 clones, 50% to 75% occurring once; the ten biggest clones make up 14% to 15%. As for this clone: Its specificity is unknown.

This CDR3 has 13 amino acids. V trimming: 2 bases; J trimming: 5 bases; junction bases outside the gene matches: 3. Per the germline V gene, CDR1 is SGHRS and CDR2 is YFSETQ. Regarding the study as a whole: Sharing of TCR sequences between patients (possibly for HLA-related reasons) was less clear than in mice.

T lymphocytes (CD4+ and CD8+) were sorted from PBMCs. The TCR sequence derives from a human donor with alopecia areata. The chain employs TRBV5-1 and TRBJ2-5; TRBD1 aligns across 7 bases. Source: CD4+ T cells sorted from blood, taken at week 0. In DNA form, the CDR3 reads TGCGCCAGCAGCTTTCTACAGGGGGAGACCCAGTACTTC. This encodes CASSFLQGETQYF.